This paragraph covers one TCR beta chain sequence. V dropped 3 bases and J dropped 2 bases, with 11 bases sitting between them. Germline assignment: CDR1 KGHSH and CDR2 LQKENI. The length of the CDR3 is 16 residues. The source of the sample is a study of OX40 agonist ivuxolimab in advanced cancers. Study-level information: Three individuals attained partial responses, comprising one hepatocellular carcinoma case and two cutaneous melanoma cases.

Only in-frame clones appear in the TCRdb table, and some are missing; sequencing was by immunoSEQ multiplex PCR. The sample comprises 43,000 or so clones, roughly 84% of which are singletons, and 13% rests with the top ten. The source of this sequence is an adult with an advanced solid tumor such as melanoma, head and neck, liver or kidney cancer. This material consisted of CD4+ or CD8+ T cells sorted from blood, taken in a trial of the OX40 agonist ivuxolimab. The rearrangement links TRBV18 to TRBJ2-6; no reliable D call. CDR3 bases: TGTGCCAGCTCACCTCAACCGGTACCTGGGGCCAACGTCCTGACTTTC. It translates to CASSPQPVPGANVLTF. Complete variable domain (other parts from reference TRBV18 and TRBJ2-6): NAGVMQNPRHLVRRRGQEARLRCSPMKGHSHVYWYRQLPEEGLKFMVYLQKENIIDESGMPKERFSAEFPKEGPSILRIQQVVRGDSAAYFCASSPQPVPGANVLTFGAGSRLTVL.